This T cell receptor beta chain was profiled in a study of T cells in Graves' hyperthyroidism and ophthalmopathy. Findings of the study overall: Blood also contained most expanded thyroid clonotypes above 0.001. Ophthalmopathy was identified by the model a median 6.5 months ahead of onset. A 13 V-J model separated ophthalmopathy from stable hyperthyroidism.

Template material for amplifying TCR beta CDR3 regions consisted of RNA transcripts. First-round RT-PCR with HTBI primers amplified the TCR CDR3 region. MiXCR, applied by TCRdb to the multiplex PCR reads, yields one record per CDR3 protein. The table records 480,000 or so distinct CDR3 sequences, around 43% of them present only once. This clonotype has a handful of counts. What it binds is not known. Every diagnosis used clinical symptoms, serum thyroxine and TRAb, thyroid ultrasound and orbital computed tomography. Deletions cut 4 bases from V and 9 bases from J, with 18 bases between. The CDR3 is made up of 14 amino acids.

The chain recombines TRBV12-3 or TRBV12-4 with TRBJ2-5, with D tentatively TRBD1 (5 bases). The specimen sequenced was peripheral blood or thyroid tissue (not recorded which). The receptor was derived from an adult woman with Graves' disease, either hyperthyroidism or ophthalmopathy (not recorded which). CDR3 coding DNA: TGTGCCAGCAGTTATTCAGGGCTGCTAGGGCCCCAGTACTTC. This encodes CASSYSGLLGPQYF.